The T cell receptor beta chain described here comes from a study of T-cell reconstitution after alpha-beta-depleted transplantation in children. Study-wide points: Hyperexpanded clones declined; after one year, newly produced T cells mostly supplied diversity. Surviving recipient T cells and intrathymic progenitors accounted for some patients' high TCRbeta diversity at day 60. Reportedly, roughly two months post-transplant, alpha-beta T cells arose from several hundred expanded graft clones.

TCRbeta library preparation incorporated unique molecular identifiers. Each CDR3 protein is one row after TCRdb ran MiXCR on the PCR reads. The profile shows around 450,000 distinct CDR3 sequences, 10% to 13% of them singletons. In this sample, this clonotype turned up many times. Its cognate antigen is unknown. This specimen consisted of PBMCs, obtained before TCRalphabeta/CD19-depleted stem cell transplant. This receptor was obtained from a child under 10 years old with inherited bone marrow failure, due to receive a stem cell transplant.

CDR3 sequence (DNA): TGTGCCATCAGTGACCTAACCAGGAACACCGGGGAGCTGTTTTTT. Its protein product is CAISDLTRNTGELFF. The chain employs TRBV10-3 and TRBJ2-2, with no clear D. In germline, CDR1 is ENHRY, CDR2 SYGVKD. The V and J ends lost 3 bases and 1 base respectively, with 9 bases between them. This CDR3 is built from 15 residues.